The TCR beta chain under discussion was sequenced for a study of metastatic and nonmetastatic thyroid tumors. About the research overall: Across peripheral blood and tumor or nodule tissue samples taken from malignant and benign thyroid patients, the repertoires were compared with one another. Findings of the study overall: TCR beta diversity was reportedly significantly higher in malignant thyroid tumors than benign nodules, in blood and tumor.

Until they underwent thyroid surgery, no patient had received any treatment. With regard to this clone: Its antigen is not known.

Methods used by the authors: In papillary thyroid cancer, a distant-metastasis classifier was built using CDR3 differences across clinicopathological groups. TCRdb re-analyzed the PCR reads using MiXCR. For this entry, the V and J calls and clone size follow TCRdb and not the study's own pipeline. The sample lists around 34,000 clones, 21% occurring once. Trimming removed 2 bases from V and 1 base from J, with 12 bases in between. The CDR3 is 15 residues long. The germline CDR1 and CDR2 sequences are SGHRS and YFSETQ. The rearrangement links TRBV5-1 to TRBJ1-1; perhaps TRBD1 as D (6 bases). The TCR comes from a male donor with papillary thyroid cancer or a benign thyroid nodule (not recorded which). Some clones in this sample may be carry-over from other donors' samples. Specimen: tumor tissue. The CDR3 region has the DNA TGCGCCAGCAGCTTATCAGGGGCCGGGAACACTGAAGCTTTCTTT. This gives the protein CASSLSGAGNTEAFF.